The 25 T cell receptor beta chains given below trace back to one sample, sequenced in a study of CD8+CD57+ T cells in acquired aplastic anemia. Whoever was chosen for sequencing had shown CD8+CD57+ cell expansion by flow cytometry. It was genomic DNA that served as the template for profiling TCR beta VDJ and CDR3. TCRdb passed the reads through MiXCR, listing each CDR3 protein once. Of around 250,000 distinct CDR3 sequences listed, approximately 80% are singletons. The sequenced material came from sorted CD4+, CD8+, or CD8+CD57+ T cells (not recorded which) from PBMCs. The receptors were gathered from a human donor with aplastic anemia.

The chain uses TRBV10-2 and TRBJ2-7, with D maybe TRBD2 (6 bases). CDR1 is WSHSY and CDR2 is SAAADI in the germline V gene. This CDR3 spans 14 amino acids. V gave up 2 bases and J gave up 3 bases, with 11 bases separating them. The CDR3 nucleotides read TGCGCCAGCAGTGAGCCCGGGAGCGGCTACGAGCAGTACGTC. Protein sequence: CASSEPGSGYEQYV.

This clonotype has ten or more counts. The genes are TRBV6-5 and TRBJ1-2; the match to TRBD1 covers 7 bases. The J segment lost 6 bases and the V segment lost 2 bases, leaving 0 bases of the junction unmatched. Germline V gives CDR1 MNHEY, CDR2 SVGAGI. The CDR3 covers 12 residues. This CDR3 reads CASSYQGDGYTF. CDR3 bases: TGTGCCAGCAGTTACCAGGGGGATGGCTACACCTTC.

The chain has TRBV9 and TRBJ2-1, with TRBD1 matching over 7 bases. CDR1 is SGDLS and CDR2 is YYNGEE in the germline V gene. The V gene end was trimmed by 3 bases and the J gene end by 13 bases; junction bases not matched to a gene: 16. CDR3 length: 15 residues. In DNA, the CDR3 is TGTGCCAGCAGCGGGGACAGCGCCTCCTATAATTCACAGTTCTTC. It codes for CASSGDSASYNSQFF.

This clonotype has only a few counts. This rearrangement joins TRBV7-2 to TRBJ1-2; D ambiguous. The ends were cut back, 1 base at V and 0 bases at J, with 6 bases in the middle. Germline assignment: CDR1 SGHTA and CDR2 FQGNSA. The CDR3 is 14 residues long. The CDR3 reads CASSLVQSNYGYTF. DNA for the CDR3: TGTGCCAGCAGCTTAGTACAATCTAACTATGGCTACACCTTC.

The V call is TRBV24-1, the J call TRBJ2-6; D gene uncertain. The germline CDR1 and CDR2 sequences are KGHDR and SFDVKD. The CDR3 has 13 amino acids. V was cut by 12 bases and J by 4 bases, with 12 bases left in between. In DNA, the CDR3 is TGTGCCTCTCGTGCCCCAGGGGCCAACGTCCTGACTTTC. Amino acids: CASRAPGANVLTF.

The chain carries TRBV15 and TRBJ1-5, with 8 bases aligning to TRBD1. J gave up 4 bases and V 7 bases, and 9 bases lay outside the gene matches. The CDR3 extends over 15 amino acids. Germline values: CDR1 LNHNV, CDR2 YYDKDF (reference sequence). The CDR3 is CATIGTGGRNQPQHF. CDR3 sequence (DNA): TGTGCCACCATTGGAACAGGGGGAAGGAATCAGCCCCAGCATTTT.

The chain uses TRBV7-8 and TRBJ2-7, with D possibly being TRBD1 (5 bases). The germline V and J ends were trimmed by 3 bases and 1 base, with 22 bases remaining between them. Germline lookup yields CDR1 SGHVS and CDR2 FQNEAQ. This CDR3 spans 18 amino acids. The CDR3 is CASSFQPGPTALSYEQYV. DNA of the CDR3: TGTGCCAGCAGCTTTCAGCCAGGCCCGACAGCCCTTTCCTACGAGCAGTACGTC.

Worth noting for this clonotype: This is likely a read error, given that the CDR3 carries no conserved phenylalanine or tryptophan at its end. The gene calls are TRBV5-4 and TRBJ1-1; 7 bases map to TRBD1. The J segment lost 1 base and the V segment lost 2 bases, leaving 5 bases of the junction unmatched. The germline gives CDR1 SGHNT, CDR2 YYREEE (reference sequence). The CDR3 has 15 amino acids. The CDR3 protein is CASSFQRTGNTEAFL. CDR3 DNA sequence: TGTGCCAGCAGCTTTCAAAGGACAGGGAACACTGAAGCTTTCCTT.

Here the CDR3 reads CSVDGQKNTGELFF. CDR3 coding DNA: TGCAGCGTTGATGGACAGAAGAACACCGGGGAGCTGTTTTTT. This chain joins TRBV29-1 and TRBJ2-2, with D maybe TRBD1 (6 bases). Trimming pared 3 bases from V and 1 base from J, leaving 9 bases between. CDR3 length: 14 amino acids. Germline assignment: CDR1 SQVTM and CDR2 ANQGSEA.

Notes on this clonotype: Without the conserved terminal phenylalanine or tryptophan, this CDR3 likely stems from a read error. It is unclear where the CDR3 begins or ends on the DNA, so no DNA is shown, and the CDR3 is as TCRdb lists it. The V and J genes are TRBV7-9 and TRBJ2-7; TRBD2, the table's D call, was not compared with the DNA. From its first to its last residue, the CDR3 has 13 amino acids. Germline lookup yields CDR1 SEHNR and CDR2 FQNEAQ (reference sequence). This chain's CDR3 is CASSYKRSGENDE.

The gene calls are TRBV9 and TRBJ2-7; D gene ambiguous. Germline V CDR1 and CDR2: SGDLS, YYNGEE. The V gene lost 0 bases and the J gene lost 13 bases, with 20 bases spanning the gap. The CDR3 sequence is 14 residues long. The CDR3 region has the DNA TGTGCCAGCAGCGTAGTAGCCTATTCCCACGAGAACTACTTC. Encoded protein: CASSVVAYSHENYF.

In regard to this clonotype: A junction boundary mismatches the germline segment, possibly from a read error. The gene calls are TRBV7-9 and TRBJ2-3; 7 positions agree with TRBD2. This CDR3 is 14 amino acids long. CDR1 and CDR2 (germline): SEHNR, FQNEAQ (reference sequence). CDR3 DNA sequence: TGTGCCAGCAGTGATGGGGGGGGTCCCGAGACGCTCTTCTTT. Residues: CASSDGGGPETLFF.

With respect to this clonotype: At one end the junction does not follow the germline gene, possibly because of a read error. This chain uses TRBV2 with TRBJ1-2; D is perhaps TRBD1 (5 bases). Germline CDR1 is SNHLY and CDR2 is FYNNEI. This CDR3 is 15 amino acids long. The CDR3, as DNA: TGTGCCAGCAGGTGCAGGCAGGGCTCAAACAATGGGTACACCTTC. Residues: CASRCRQGSNNGYTF.

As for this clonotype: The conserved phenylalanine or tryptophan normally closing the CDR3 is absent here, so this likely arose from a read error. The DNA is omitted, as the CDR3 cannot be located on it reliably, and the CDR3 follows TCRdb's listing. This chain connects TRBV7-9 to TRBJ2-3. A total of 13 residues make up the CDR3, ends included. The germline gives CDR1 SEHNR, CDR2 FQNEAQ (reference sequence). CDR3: CASSLLKTDAHDL.

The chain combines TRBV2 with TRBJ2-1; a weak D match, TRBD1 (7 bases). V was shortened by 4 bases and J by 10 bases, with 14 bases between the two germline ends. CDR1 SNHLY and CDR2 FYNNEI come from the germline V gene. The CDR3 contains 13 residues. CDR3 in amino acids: CASSAGGIEEQFF. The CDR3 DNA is TGTGCCAGCAGTGCAGGGGGGATCGAGGAGCAGTTCTTC.

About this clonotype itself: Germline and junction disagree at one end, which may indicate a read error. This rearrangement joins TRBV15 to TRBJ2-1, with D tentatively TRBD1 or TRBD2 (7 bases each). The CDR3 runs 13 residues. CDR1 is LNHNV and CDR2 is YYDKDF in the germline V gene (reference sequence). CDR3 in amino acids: CATSQGGAGSLSF. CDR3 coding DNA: TGTGCCACCAGCCAGGGGGGAGCGGGAAGTCTGTCCTTC.

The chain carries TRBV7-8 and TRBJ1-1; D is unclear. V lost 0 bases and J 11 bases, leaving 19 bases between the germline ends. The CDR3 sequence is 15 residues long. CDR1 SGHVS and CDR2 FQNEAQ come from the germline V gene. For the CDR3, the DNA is TGTGCCAGCAGCTTAGCGGGAGCTCCCAACACTCAGGCTTTCTTT. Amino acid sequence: CASSLAGAPNTQAFF.

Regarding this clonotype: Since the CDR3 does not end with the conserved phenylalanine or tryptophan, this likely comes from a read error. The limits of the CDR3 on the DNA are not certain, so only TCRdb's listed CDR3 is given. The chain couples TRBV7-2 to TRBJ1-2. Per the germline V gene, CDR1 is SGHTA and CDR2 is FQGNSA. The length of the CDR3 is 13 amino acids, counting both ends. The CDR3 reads CASSLVGTSSYAQ.

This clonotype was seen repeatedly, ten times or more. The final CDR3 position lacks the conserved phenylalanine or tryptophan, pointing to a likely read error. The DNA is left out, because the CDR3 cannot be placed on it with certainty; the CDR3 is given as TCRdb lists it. The CDR3 sequence is CASSGQGKV. The rearrangement links TRBV7-9 to TRBJ1-2; TRBD1 is the table's D call and was not checked against the DNA. Inclusive of both ends, the CDR3 amounts to 9 amino acids. Germline-derived CDR1 and CDR2 are SEHNR and FQNEAQ (reference sequence).

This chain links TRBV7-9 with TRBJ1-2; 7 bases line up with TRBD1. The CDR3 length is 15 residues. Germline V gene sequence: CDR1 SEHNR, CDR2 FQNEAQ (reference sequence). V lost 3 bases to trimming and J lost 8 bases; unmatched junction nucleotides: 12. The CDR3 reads CASSLTGSGDSGYTF. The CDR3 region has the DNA TGTGCCAGCAGCTTGACAGGAAGCGGGGACAGCGGCTACACCTTC.

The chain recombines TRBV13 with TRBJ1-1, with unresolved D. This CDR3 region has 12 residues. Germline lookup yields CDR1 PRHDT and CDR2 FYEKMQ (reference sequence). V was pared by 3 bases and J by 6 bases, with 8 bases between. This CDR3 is CASSLRSSEAFF. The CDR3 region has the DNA TGTGCCAGCAGCTTGAGGTCCTCTGAAGCTTTCTTT.

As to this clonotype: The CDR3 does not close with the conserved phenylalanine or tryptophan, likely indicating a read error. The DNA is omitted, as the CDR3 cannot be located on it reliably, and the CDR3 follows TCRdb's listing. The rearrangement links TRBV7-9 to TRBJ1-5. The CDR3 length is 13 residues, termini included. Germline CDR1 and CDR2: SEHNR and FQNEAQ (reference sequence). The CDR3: CASSFQRSGGIMS.

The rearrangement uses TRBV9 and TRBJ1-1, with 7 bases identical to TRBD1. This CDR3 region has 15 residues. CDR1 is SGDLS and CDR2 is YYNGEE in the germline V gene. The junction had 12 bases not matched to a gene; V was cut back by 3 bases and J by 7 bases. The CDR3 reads CASSGVLTGNGEAFF. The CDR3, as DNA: TGTGCCAGCAGCGGAGTACTGACAGGGAACGGTGAAGCTTTCTTT.

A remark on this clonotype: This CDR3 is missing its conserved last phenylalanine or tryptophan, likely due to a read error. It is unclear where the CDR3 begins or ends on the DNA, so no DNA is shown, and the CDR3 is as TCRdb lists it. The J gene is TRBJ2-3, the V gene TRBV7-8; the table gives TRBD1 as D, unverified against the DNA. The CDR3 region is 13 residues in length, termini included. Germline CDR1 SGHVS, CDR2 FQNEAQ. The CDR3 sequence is CASGEGGTDATYY.

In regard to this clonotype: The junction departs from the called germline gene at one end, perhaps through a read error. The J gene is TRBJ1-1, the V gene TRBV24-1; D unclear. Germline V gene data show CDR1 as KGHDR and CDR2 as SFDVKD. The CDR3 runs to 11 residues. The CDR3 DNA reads TGTGCCCCCAGTGAGTGGACTGGGCCTTTCTTT. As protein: CAPSEWTGPFF.